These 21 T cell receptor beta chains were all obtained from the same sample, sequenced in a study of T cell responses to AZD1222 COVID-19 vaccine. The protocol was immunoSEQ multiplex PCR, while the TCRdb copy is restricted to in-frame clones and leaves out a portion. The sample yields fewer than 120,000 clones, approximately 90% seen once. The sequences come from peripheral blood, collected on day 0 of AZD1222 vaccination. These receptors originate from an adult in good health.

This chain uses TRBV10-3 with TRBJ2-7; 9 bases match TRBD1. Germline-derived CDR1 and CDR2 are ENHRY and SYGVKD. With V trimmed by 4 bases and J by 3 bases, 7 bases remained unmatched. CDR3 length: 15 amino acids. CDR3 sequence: CAISGAGTGLYEQYF. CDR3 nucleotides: TGTGCCATCAGTGGTGCCGGGACAGGGCTCTACGAGCAGTACTTC.

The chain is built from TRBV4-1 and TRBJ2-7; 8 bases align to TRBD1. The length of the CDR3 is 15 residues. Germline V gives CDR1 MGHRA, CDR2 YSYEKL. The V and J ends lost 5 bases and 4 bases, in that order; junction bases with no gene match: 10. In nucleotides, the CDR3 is TGCGCCAGCAGCATGAACCGGGACAGGCAATACGAGCAGTACTTC. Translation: CASSMNRDRQYEQYF.

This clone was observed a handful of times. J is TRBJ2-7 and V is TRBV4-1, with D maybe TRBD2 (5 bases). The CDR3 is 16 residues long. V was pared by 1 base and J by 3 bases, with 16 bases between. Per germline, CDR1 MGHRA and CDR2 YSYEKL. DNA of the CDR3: TGCGCCAGCAGCCAAGCCCCCGAGGACTGGAACTACGAGCAGTACTTC. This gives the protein CASSQAPEDWNYEQYF.

The CDR3 sequence: CASTDPFSTYTVTGNTIYF. DNA of the CDR3: TGTGCCAGTACCGACCCCTTTTCGACCTATACCGTAACTGGAAACACCATATATTTT. The V call is TRBV19, the J call TRBJ1-3; no reliable D call. The CDR3 loop spans 19 amino acids. Trimming stripped 7 bases from V and 2 bases from J, with 27 bases between. Looked up from germline, CDR1 is LNHDA and CDR2 is SQIVND (reference sequence).

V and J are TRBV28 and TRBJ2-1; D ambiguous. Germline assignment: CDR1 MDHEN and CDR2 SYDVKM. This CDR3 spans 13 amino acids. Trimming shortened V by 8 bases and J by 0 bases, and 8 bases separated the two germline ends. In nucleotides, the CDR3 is TGTGCCAGCCGACTGAGCTCCTACAATGAGCAGTTCTTC. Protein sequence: CASRLSSYNEQFF.

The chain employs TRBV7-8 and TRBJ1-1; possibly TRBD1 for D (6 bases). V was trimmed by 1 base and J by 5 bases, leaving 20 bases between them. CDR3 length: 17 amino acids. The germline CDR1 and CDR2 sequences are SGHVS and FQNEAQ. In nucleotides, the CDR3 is TGTGCCAGCAGCTTAGTCCAAGGGGGGAATGGGAAGACTGAAGCTTTCTTT. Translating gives CASSLVQGGNGKTEAFF.

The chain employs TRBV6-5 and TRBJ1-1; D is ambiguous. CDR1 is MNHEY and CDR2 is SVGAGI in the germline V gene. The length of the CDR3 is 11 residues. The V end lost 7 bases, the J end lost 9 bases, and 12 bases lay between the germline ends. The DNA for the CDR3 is TGTGCCAGCACAAACGGCGGGCAAGCTTTCTTT. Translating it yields CASTNGGQAFF.

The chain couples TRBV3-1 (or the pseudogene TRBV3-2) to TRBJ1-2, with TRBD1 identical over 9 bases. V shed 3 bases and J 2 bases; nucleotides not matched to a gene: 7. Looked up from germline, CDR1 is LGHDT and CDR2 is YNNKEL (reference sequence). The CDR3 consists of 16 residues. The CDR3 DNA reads TGTGCCAGCAGCCAGCATCGGGGACAGGGAAACTATGGCTACACCTTC. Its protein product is CASSQHRGQGNYGYTF.

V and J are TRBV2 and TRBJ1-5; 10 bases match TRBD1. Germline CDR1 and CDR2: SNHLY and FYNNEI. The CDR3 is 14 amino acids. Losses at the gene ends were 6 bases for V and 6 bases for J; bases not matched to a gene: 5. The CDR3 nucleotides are TGTGCCAGCAGCGACGGACAGGGGGGTCAGCCCCAGCATTTT. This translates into CASSDGQGGQPQHF. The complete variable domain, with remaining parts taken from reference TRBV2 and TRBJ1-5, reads EPEVTQTPSHQVTQMGQEVILRCVPISNHLYFYWYRQILGQKVEFLVSFYNNEISEKSEIFDDQFSVERPDGSNFTLKIRSTKLEDSAMYFCASSDGQGGQPQHFGDGTRLSIL.

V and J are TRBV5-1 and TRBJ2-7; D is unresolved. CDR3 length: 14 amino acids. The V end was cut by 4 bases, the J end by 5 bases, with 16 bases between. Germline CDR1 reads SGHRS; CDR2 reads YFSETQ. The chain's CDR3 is CASSIMAPTDEQYF. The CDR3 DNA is TGCGCCAGCAGCATTATGGCTCCGACGGACGAGCAGTACTTC.

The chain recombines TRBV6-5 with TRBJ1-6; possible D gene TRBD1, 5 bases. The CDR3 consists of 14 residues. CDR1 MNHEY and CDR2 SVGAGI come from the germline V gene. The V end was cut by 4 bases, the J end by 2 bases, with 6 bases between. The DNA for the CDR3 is TGTGCCAGCAGTTCGGGACCCTATAATTCACCCCTCCACTTT. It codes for CASSSGPYNSPLHF.

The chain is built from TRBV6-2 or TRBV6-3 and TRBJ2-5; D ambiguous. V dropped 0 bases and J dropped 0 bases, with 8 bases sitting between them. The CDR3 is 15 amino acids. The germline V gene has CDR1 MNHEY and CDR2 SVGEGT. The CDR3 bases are TGTGCCAGCAGTTACTCGATCGGATACCAAGAGACCCAGTACTTC. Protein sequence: CASSYSIGYQETQYF.

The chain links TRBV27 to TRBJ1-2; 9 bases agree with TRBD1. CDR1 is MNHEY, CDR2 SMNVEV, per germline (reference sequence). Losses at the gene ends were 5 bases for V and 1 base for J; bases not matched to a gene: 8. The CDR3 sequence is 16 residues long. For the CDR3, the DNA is TGTGCCAGCAGTCCCTCGTGGACAGGGGTTAACTATGGCTACACCTTC. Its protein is CASSPSWTGVNYGYTF.

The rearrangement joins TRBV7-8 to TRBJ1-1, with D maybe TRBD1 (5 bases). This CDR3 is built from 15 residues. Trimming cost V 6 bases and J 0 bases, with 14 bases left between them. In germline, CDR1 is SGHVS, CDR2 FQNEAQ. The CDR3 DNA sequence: TGTGCCAGCAGACCTTATGGGGACTTGAACACTGAAGCTTTCTTT. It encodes CASRPYGDLNTEAFF. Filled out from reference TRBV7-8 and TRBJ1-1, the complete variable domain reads GAGVSQSPRYKVAKRGQDVALRCDPISGHVSLFWYQQALGQGPEFLTYFQNEAQLDKSGLPSDRFFAERPEGSVSTLKIQRTQQEDSAVYLCASRPYGDLNTEAFFGQGTRLTVV.

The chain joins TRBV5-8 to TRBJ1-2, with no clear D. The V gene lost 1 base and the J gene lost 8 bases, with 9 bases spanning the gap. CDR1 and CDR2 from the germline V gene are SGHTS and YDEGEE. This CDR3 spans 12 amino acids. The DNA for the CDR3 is TGTGCCAGCAGCTTGATGAGTCACGGCTACACCTTC. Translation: CASSLMSHGYTF. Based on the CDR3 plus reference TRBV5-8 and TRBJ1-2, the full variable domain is EAGVTQSPTHLIKTRGQQATLRCSPISGHTSVYWYQQALGLGLQFLLWYDEGEERNRGNFPPRFSGRQFPNYSSELNVNALELEDSALYLCASSLMSHGYTFGSGTRLTVV.

The CDR3: CASKDGLYEQYF. CDR3 coding DNA: TGCGCCAGCAAGGACGGACTTTACGAGCAGTACTTC. The chain combines TRBV5-1 with TRBJ2-7; maybe TRBD2 (5 bases). The CDR3 runs 12 residues. Deletions cut 6 bases from V and 4 bases from J, with 11 bases between. Germline V gene sequence: CDR1 SGHRS, CDR2 YFSETQ.

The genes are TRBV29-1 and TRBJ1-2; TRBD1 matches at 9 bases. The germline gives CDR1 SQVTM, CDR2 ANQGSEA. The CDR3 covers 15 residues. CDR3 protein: CTTRVPGQGPYGYTF. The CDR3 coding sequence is TGCACTACTAGAGTCCCGGGACAGGGCCCATATGGCTACACCTTC.

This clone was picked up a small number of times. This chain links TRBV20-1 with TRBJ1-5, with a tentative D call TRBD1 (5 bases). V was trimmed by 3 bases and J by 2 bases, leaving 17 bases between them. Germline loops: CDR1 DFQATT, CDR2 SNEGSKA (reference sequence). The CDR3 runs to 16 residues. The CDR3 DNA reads TGCAGTGCTAGTATTGGAAGTTCGACAGGCAATCAGCCCCAGCATTTT. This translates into CSASIGSSTGNQPQHF.

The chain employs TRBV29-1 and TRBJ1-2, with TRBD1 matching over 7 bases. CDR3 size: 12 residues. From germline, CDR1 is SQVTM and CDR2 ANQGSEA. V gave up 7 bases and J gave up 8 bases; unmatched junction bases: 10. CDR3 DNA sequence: TGCAGCGCCACCGGGACAGTTGGGGGCTACACCTTC. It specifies CSATGTVGGYTF.

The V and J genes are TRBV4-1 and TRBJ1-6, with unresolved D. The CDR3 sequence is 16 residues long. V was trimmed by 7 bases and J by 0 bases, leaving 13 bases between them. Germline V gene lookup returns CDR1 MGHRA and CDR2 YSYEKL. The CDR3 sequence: CASIIEYGSYNSPLHF. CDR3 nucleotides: TGCGCCAGCATCATCGAATATGGCTCCTATAATTCACCCCTCCACTTT.

Here the CDR3 reads CASSRQGAGEQYF. Written as DNA, the CDR3 is TGTGCCAGCAGCCGACAGGGGGCGGGAGAGCAGTACTTC. This chain links TRBV12-3 or TRBV12-4 with TRBJ2-7; 10 bases agree with TRBD1. V trimming: 6 bases; J trimming: 7 bases; junction bases outside the gene matches: 6. CDR3 length: 13 amino acids.